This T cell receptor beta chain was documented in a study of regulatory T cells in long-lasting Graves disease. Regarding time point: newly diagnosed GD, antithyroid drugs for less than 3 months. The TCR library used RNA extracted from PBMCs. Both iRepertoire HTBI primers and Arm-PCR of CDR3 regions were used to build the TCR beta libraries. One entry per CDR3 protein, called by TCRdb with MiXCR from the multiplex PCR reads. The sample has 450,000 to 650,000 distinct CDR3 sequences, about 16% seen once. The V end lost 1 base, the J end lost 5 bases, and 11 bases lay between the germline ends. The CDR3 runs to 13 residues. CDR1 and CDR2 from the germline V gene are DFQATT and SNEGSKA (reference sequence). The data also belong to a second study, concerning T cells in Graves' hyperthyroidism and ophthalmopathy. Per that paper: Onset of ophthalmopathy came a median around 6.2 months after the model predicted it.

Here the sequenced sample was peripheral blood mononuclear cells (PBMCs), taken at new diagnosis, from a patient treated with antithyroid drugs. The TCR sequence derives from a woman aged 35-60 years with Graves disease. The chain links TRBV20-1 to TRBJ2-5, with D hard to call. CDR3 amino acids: CSARGAPGETQYF. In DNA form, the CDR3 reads TGCAGTGCTAGAGGGGCCCCGGGCGAGACCCAGTACTTC.